These T cell receptor beta chains were read from a single sample in a study of blood T cell repertoires in COVID-19. Sequencing used immunoSEQ multiplex PCR; TCRdb keeps in-frame clones, though not all of them. The repertoire consists of some 99,000 clones, with less than 85% occurring once and the leading ten covering more than 4%. The sequenced sample consisted of peripheral blood. These receptors were collected from a human donor in a cohort sampled during active or convalescent COVID-19. The conserved cysteine and the conserved F or W are not part of the CDR3 here. Fields, in order: J gene, V gene, CDR3 protein.

>TRBJ2-7|TRBV6-2/TRBV6-3
ASSPTGKWQY
>TRBJ2-5|TRBV7-2
ASSSTSGRGKETQY
>TRBJ1-1|TRBV5-5
ASSRDSTNTEAF
>TRBJ1-5|TRBV24-1
ATSPTGGAQPQH
>TRBJ1-5|TRBV18
ASSVSTGGFNQPQH
>TRBJ2-1|TRBV9
ASSGLAGETYNEQF
>TRBJ1-2|TRBV6-5
ASSSRWRFNYGYT
>TRBJ2-7|TRBV4-1
ASSQGLAGFYEQY
>TRBJ1-2|TRBV5-1
ASSLGDRDYGYT
>TRBJ2-7|TRBV2
ASTPRWTAREQY
>TRBJ2-3|TRBV30
AWSSGSGYTDTQY